The next 20 T cell receptor beta chains were all read from a single sample in a study of cytomegalovirus exposure and HLA in healthy donors. The PCR contained 60 Vbeta and 13 Jbeta primers. Method: immunoSEQ multiplex PCR; TCRdb's copy keeps in-frame clones and lacks some. In the table there are approximately 100,000 clones, more than 70% of which are singletons. The sample was PBMCs. These receptors originate from a man in his late teens or twenties in good health and CMV-seronegative.

This sequence joins TRBV5-1 and TRBJ1-2; D gene unclear. The V and J ends lost 0 bases and 3 bases respectively, with 6 bases between them. Germline V gene sequence: CDR1 SGHRS, CDR2 YFSETQ. The CDR3 loop spans 13 amino acids. This chain's CDR3 is CASSLDGDYGYTF. In DNA form, the CDR3 reads TGCGCCAGCAGCTTGGACGGGGACTATGGCTACACCTTC.

This sequence joins TRBV2 and TRBJ2-2; the D gene is possibly TRBD1 (6 bases). The germline CDR1 and CDR2 sequences are SNHLY and FYNNEI. V lost 7 bases to trimming and J lost 4 bases, with 13 bases between them. The CDR3 loop spans 14 amino acids. CDR3 region: CASTLLQGTGELFF. The CDR3 region has the DNA TGTGCCAGCACCTTACTACAGGGCACCGGGGAGCTGTTTTTT. Full variable domain (outside the CDR3, taken from reference TRBV2 and TRBJ2-2): EPEVTQTPSHQVTQMGQEVILRCVPISNHLYFYWYRQILGQKVEFLVSFYNNEISEKSEIFDDQFSVERPDGSNFTLKIRSTKLEDSAMYFCASTLLQGTGELFFGEGSRLTVL.

The chain carries TRBV6-5 and TRBJ2-5; D call uncertain. Trimming stripped 4 bases from V and 2 bases from J, with 17 bases between. In germline, CDR1 is MNHEY, CDR2 SVGAGI. This CDR3 spans 16 amino acids. The DNA for the CDR3 is TGTGCCAGCAGTTCAAGCCGACTGTTTAGTCAAGAGACCCAGTACTTC. As protein: CASSSSRLFSQETQYF.

The genes are TRBV7-9 and TRBJ2-7; 11 bases line up with TRBD1. CDR1 SEHNR and CDR2 FQNEAQ come from the germline V gene (reference sequence). Trimming cost V 4 bases and J 8 bases; bases outside gene matches: 10. The CDR3 loop spans 15 amino acids. This CDR3 is CASSSPGQGGEKQYF. The CDR3 DNA reads TGTGCCAGCAGCTCGCCGGGACAGGGGGGGGAGAAGCAGTACTTC.

The chain joins TRBV5-1 to TRBJ2-2, with TRBD1 identical over 8 bases. With V trimmed by 4 bases and J by 1 base, 9 bases remained unmatched. CDR1 SGHRS and CDR2 YFSETQ come from the germline V gene. This CDR3 has 17 amino acids. DNA of the CDR3: TGCGCCAGCAGCCTCCGGCCAGGACAGGGGAACACCGGGGAGCTGTTTTTT. This translates into CASSLRPGQGNTGELFF.

This chain uses TRBV6-5 with TRBJ1-6, with 8 bases lining up with TRBD1. CDR1 and CDR2 from the germline V gene are MNHEY and SVGAGI. The CDR3 spans 15 residues. V lost 2 bases, J lost 10 bases, and 7 bases stayed unmatched. Written as DNA, the CDR3 is TGTGCCAGCAGTTACACGACAGGGGTGGACTCACCCCTCCACTTT. Its protein is CASSYTTGVDSPLHF.

The gene calls are TRBV6-6 and TRBJ1-5; no firm D call. The length of the CDR3 is 13 residues. Germline CDR1 MNHNY, CDR2 SVGAGI (reference sequence). Deletions cut 8 bases from V and 4 bases from J, with 12 bases between. The chain's CDR3 is CASCPDSNQPQHF. Written as DNA, the CDR3 is TGTGCCAGCTGCCCCGATAGTAATCAGCCCCAGCATTTT.

A word on this clone: The sample has other DNA sequences that encode this CDR3 too. This chain uses TRBV5-5 with TRBJ1-5; D perhaps matches TRBD1 (6 bases). This CDR3 spans 15 amino acids. CDR1 is SGHKS, CDR2 YYEKEE, per germline (reference sequence). Trimming left V 2 bases short and J 0 bases short, with 9 bases between. The CDR3 loop reads CASSFGTPSNQPQHF. CDR3 DNA sequence: TGTGCCAGCAGCTTCGGGACACCTAGCAATCAGCCCCAGCATTTT. Filled out from reference TRBV5-5 and TRBJ1-5, the complete variable domain reads DAGVTQSPTHLIKTRGQQVTLRCSPISGHKSVSWYQQVLGQGPQFIFQYYEKEERGRGNFPDRFSARQFPNYSSELNVNALLLGDSALYLCASSFGTPSNQPQHFGDGTRLSIL.

The chain joins TRBV6-1 to TRBJ1-1; possible D gene TRBD1, 6 bases. Trimming shortened V by 7 bases and J by 0 bases, and 12 bases separated the two germline ends. This CDR3 comprises 14 residues. CDR1 is MNHNS and CDR2 is SASEGT in the germline V gene. This chain's CDR3 is CASIRQVMNTEAFF. The CDR3 DNA reads TGTGCCAGCATCAGACAGGTTATGAACACTGAAGCTTTCTTT.

The CDR3 spells CASSAPGQDYQPQHF. Here the CDR3 DNA reads TGTGCCAGTAGTGCTCCGGGACAGGATTATCAGCCCCAGCATTTT. The V call is TRBV19, the J call TRBJ1-5, with TRBD1 matching 8 bases. This CDR3 has 15 residues. CDR1 is LNHDA, CDR2 SQIVND, per germline (reference sequence). The junction had 8 bases not matched to a gene; V was cut back by 5 bases and J by 5 bases. The full variable domain, its missing parts supplied by reference TRBV19 and TRBJ1-5, is DGGITQSPKYLFRKEGQNVTLSCEQNLNHDAMYWYRQDPGQGLRLIYYSQIVNDFQKGDIAEGYSVSREKKESFPLTVTSAQKNPTAFYLCASSAPGQDYQPQHFGDGTRLSIL.

The chain uses TRBV15 and TRBJ2-3; 11 bases are shared with TRBD2. This CDR3 is 15 amino acids long. Trimming removed 2 bases from V and 10 bases from J; junction bases left unmatched: 8. CDR1 LNHNV and CDR2 YYDKDF come from the germline V gene (reference sequence). CDR3 nucleotides: TGTGCCACCAGCAGACCTAGCGGGGGGCTCGATGCGCAGTATTTT. As protein: CATSRPSGGLDAQYF.

J is TRBJ1-2 and V is TRBV6-6; 8 positions match TRBD1. This CDR3 comprises 14 residues. Germline V gene sequence: CDR1 MNHNY, CDR2 SVGAGI (reference sequence). J lost 2 bases, V lost 6 bases, and 5 bases had no gene match. The CDR3 DNA reads as TGTGCCAGCAGCAAGACAGGGGAGAACTATGGCTACACCTTC. It encodes CASSKTGENYGYTF.

The chain couples TRBV5-1 to TRBJ2-5; unclear D gene. Germline V gives CDR1 SGHRS, CDR2 YFSETQ. This CDR3 has 13 residues. V lost 4 bases and J 0 bases, leaving 7 bases between the germline ends. DNA of the CDR3: TGCGCCAGCAGCCGGTGGTACCAAGAGACCCAGTACTTC. It yields the protein CASSRWYQETQYF.

V gene TRBV29-1 combines with J gene TRBJ2-5; possible D gene TRBD1, 6 bases. V was cut by 4 bases and J by 2 bases, with 11 bases left in between. Germline V gives CDR1 SQVTM, CDR2 ANQGSEA. This CDR3 is 13 amino acids long. For the CDR3, the DNA is TGCAGCGTTGCACAGGGCCCGCAAGAGACCCAGTACTTC. Its protein is CSVAQGPQETQYF. The full variable domain, in which reference TRBV29-1 and TRBJ2-5 provide the parts outside the CDR3, is SAVISQKPSRDICQRGTSLTIQCQVDSQVTMMFWYRQQPGQSLTLIATANQGSEATYESGFVIDKFPISRPNLTFSTLTVSNMSPEDSSIYLCSVAQGPQETQYFGPGTRLLVL.

The V call is TRBV6-1, the J call TRBJ2-3; D may be TRBD1 (5 bases). Germline V lookup: CDR1 MNHNS, CDR2 SASEGT. The CDR3 spans 16 residues. Trimming cost V 2 bases and J 1 base, with 13 bases left between them. This CDR3 reads CASSEFHLGGTDTQYF. DNA for the CDR3: TGTGCCAGCAGTGAATTTCACTTAGGGGGCACAGATACGCAGTATTTT.

This clone showed up just once. The gene calls are TRBV5-4 and TRBJ1-6; D may be TRBD1 (6 bases). The V end lost 4 bases, the J end lost 0 bases, and 14 bases lay between the germline ends. This CDR3 is 17 amino acids long. Germline CDR1 SGHNT, CDR2 YYREEE (reference sequence). In DNA, the CDR3 is TGTGCCAGCAGCGTTAACAGGGCCAGCTCCTATAATTCACCCCTCCACTTT. Amino acid sequence: CASSVNRASSYNSPLHF.

V gene TRBV18 combines with J gene TRBJ1-3; 9 bases agree with TRBD1. J lost 4 bases, V lost 4 bases, and 2 bases had no gene match. Germline assignment: CDR1 KGHSH and CDR2 LQKENI. The CDR3 length is 14 residues. The CDR3 sequence: CASSLGTGGNTIYF. The CDR3 nucleotides read TGTGCCAGCTCACTCGGGACAGGGGGAAACACCATATATTTT.

This clone turned up a few times. The rearrangement joins TRBV9 to TRBJ2-2; unclear D gene. Trimming stripped 0 bases from V and 3 bases from J, with 9 bases between. CDR1 is SGDLS, CDR2 YYNGEE, per germline. The CDR3 runs to 15 residues. This CDR3 is CASSVDSPYTGELFF. CDR3 DNA: TGTGCCAGCAGCGTAGACTCCCCCTACACCGGGGAGCTGTTTTTT. Full variable domain (missing parts from reference TRBV9 and TRBJ2-2): DSGVTQTPKHLITATGQRVTLRCSPRSGDLSVYWYQQSLDQGLQFLIQYYNGEERAKGNILERFSAQQFPDLHSELNLSSLELGDSALYFCASSVDSPYTGELFFGEGSRLTVL.

In this sample, this clone turned up once. CDR3 amino acids: CASSFEGSGDYEQFF. CDR3 nucleotides: TGTGCCAGCAGCTTCGAGGGTAGCGGGGATTATGAGCAGTTCTTC. This chain connects TRBV11-3 to TRBJ2-1; 8 nucleotides line up with TRBD2. CDR3 length equals 15 residues. V was pared by 3 bases and J by 8 bases, with 9 bases of the junction left unmatched. CDR1 and CDR2 from the germline V gene are SGHNT and YENEEA. Drawing the rest from reference TRBV11-3 and TRBJ2-1, the complete variable domain is EAGVVQSPRYKIIEKKQPVAFWCNPISGHNTLYWYLQNLGQGPELLIRYENEEAVDDSQLPKDRFSAERLKGVDSTLKIQPAELGDSAVYLCASSFEGSGDYEQFFGPGTRLTVL.

The CDR3 sequence is CASSPQRAGETQYF. CDR3 DNA: TGTGCCAGCTCACCACAGAGAGCTGGAGAGACCCAGTACTTC. The V call is TRBV18, the J call TRBJ2-5; no firm D call. Germline assignment: CDR1 KGHSH and CDR2 LQKENI. V was pared by 1 base and J by 4 bases, with 10 bases between. CDR3 length: 14 amino acids.